This record concerns one TCR beta chain sequence. This sample was taken from a study of blood T cell repertoires in COVID-19. Overall study: Whether acute or convalescent, the COVID-19 samples came from the United States, Italy and Spain.

Only in-frame clones appear in the TCRdb table, and some are missing; sequencing was by immunoSEQ multiplex PCR. The profile shows around 300,000 clones, 88% of them singletons. Residents of 20 to 25 US areas, aged roughly 18 to 89 years, made up the participants. Clinical history reported by participants formed the basis on which cohorts were assigned. Germline V gives CDR1 SGHTA, CDR2 FQGTGA. The CDR3 length is 14 residues. V lost 5 bases to trimming and J lost 1 base, with 11 bases between them. This sequence was found in a woman aged 25 to 45 who had recovered from COVID-19. The chain employs TRBV7-3 and TRBJ2-5; TRBD1 might be the D (6 bases). Sequencing was carried out using PBMCs or T cells enriched from blood (not recorded which). DNA of the CDR3: TGTGCCAGCAGCCCCACAGGGTTCCAAGAGACCCAGTACTTC. Translated: CASSPTGFQETQYF.